This T cell receptor (beta chain) is drawn from a study of CD8+ T cells in alopecia areata. Study-level background: Those treated were given oral tofacitinib at 5 to 10 mg twice daily.

This CDR3 region has 15 residues. Germline assignment: CDR1 ENHRY and CDR2 SYGVKD. Trimming took 4 bases from V and 0 from J, leaving 10 bases between them. The treatment denotes: oral pan-JAK inhibitor, 5-10 mg twice daily. In alopecia areata patients, both lesional scalp punch biopsies and peripheral blood were collected. As the sequencing template, cDNA was produced by extracting RNA and reverse transcribing it. Libraries were prepared by immunoSEQ multiplex PCR; TCRdb keeps only in-frame clonotypes and omits some of them. This table has 200,000 to 250,000 clones, 64% appearing once. As to this clone: The antigen is not known.

Study-wide findings and caveats: Researchers report lesional scalp, most notably alopecia totalis/universalis, outstripped normal scalp in clonality. Tofacitinib delivered significant drops in scalp clonality and in expanded CD8+ clones among the top 100.

The V gene is TRBV10-3, the J gene TRBJ1-5; D not resolved. The TCR originated in a human donor with alopecia areata. Source: CD4+ T cells sorted from blood, taken at week 4, from a patient treated with tofacitinib. In DNA form, the CDR3 reads TGTGCCATCAGTGCAACAGAGAATAGCAATCAGCCCCAGCATTTT. Protein product: CAISATENSNQPQHF.